This paragraph reports one T cell receptor (beta chain). These data belong to a study of blood T cell repertoires in COVID-19. Whole-study context: Whether acute or convalescent, the COVID-19 samples came from the United States, Italy and Spain. The analysed material was cDNA or gDNA that came from T cells, B-cell-depleted T cells, or PBMCs.

Under the authors' procedure: Amplified reference gene primers provided the basis for estimating nucleated cell counts. Libraries were prepared by immunoSEQ multiplex PCR; TCRdb keeps only in-frame clonotypes and omits some of them. That table supplies the V and J calls and clone size; D and trimming were determined from the DNA. The profile shows about 140,000 clones, 84% of them singletons. The CDR3 has 16 amino acids. Per germline, CDR1 LGHDT and CDR2 YNNKEL (reference sequence). Trimming cost V 4 bases and J 7 bases; bases outside gene matches: 10. What was sequenced was peripheral blood. The chain joins TRBV3-1 (or the pseudogene TRBV3-2) to TRBJ2-1; 10 nucleotides agree with TRBD2. The source of this sequence is a human donor in a cohort sampled during active COVID-19. The CDR3 nucleotides read TGTGCCAGCAGCCGTTTTGCTAGCGGGGGCCGAAATGAGCAGTTCTTC. Its protein product is CASSRFASGGRNEQFF.